A selection of T cell receptor beta chains follows, all from one sample in a study of CD8 T cells in Susac syndrome. TCRdb reanalysed the immunoSEQ multiplex PCR reads using MiXCR and keeps one entry per CDR3 protein. Here the sample spans around 300,000 distinct CDR3 sequences, about 82% being singletons. The sample taken for sequencing was CD8+ T cells from PBMCs. These receptors all stem from a human donor with multiple sclerosis. Both conserved end residues are part of each CDR3. Each record gives: clone size, V gene, J gene, D gene, CDR3 protein, CDR3 DNA. A D gene is named only where the DNA matches it firmly. Only some rows state a clone size, as once, few, many or a class for expanded clones.

>NA|TRBV7-8|TRBJ1-2|NA
CASGTRTRVPYGYTF
TGTGCCAGCGGAACTCGGACGCGCGTTCCCTATGGCTACACCTTC
>NA|TRBV19|TRBJ1-1|NA
CASSIDEEMNTEAFF
TGTGCCAGTAGTATAGATGAAGAGATGAACACTGAAGCTTTCTTT
>NA|TRBV28|TRBJ2-3|NA
CASNGGAGVTDTQYF
TGTGCCAGCAACGGGGGCGCGGGAGTGACAGATACGCAGTATTTT
>NA|TRBV19|TRBJ2-1|NA
CASSIGARNEQFF
TGTGCCAGTAGTATCGGGGCCCGGAATGAGCAGTTCTTC
>NA|TRBV20-1|TRBJ1-4|TRBD1
CSASPGTGWNEKLFF
TGCAGTGCGTCACCCGGGACAGGGTGGAATGAAAAACTGTTTTTT
>NA|TRBV12-3/TRBV12-4|TRBJ2-5|TRBD2
CASGEGQETQYF
TGTGCCAGTGGGGAGGGCCAAGAGACCCAGTACTTC
>NA|TRBV4-3|TRBJ1-3|NA
CASSPWDGDSGNTIYF
TGCGCCAGCAGCCCATGGGACGGTGACTCTGGAAACACCATATATTTT
>NA|TRBV7-3|TRBJ2-7|NA
CASSLNPVSDLTYEQYF
TGTGCCAGCAGCTTAAACCCCGTTAGCGACCTGACATACGAGCAGTACTTC
>NA|TRBV6-5|TRBJ2-7|TRBD2
CASSYSWGLAGLYEQYF
TGTGCCAGCAGTTACTCGTGGGGACTAGCGGGTCTCTACGAGCAGTACTTC
>NA|TRBV27|TRBJ2-7|NA
CASSPNGGGQFYEQYF
TGTGCCAGCAGTCCCAATGGCGGGGGCCAGTTCTACGAGCAGTACTTC
>NA|TRBV30|TRBJ1-5|NA
CAWRHGLPNQPQHF
TGTGCCTGGAGACATGGACTGCCCAATCAGCCCCAGCATTTT
>NA|TRBV27|TRBJ1-6|TRBD1
CASSETGTSYNSPLHF
TGTGCCAGCAGTGAGACAGGGACCTCCTATAATTCACCCCTCCACTTT
>NA|TRBV5-6|TRBJ2-5|NA
CASSRQETQYF
TGTGCCAGCAGCCGCCAAGAGACCCAGTACTTC
>NA|TRBV4-3|TRBJ2-1|NA
CASSQSVGERLYNEQFF
TGCGCCAGCAGCCAAAGCGTAGGGGAGAGACTCTACAATGAGCAGTTCTTC
>NA|TRBV4-1|TRBJ2-3|TRBD2
CASSQVGLAGGSPYTDTQYF
TGCGCCAGCAGCCAAGTTGGTCTAGCGGGAGGGAGTCCCTACACAGATACGCAGTATTTT
>few|TRBV4-3|TRBJ2-7|NA
CASSQHRASYSYEQYF
TGCGCCAGCAGCCAACACCGCGCCTCCTACTCCTACGAGCAGTACTTC
>NA|TRBV7-9|TRBJ2-3|NA
CASTAEAPSDTQYF
TGTGCCAGCACGGCGGAAGCTCCCTCAGATACGCAGTATTTT
>NA|TRBV5-6|TRBJ2-7|NA
CASSLGAGPVGYF
TGTGCCAGCAGCTTGGGGGCAGGGCCGGTGGGTTACTTC
>NA|TRBV3-1|TRBJ2-7|NA
CASSQDDDSSYEQYF
TGTGCCAGCAGCCAAGACGACGACTCTTCCTACGAGCAGTACTTC
>NA|TRBV3-1|TRBJ2-7|TRBD1
CASSPTDVWPPGGHEQYF
TGTGCCAGCAGCCCTACAGACGTGTGGCCCCCAGGGGGCCACGAGCAGTACTTC
>NA|TRBV28|TRBJ2-1|TRBD1
CASSPRTGLHEQFF
TGTGCCAGCAGTCCGCGGACAGGTCTCCATGAGCAGTTCTTC
>NA|TRBV5-4|TRBJ2-7|TRBD2
CASSLESSGMVSYEQYF
TGTGCCAGCAGCTTGGAGTCTAGCGGGATGGTCTCCTACGAGCAGTACTTC
>NA|TRBV9|TRBJ1-1|NA
CASSVDGGATEAFF
TGTGCCAGCAGCGTAGACGGTGGCGCCACTGAAGCTTTCTTT
>NA|TRBV10-3|TRBJ2-2|NA
CAISGESHRELFF
TGTGCCATCAGTGGGGAATCCCACCGGGAGCTGTTTTTT
>NA|TRBV9|TRBJ2-7|NA
CASSVNSGGEQYF
TGTGCCAGCAGCGTAAATTCTGGGGGCGAGCAGTACTTC
>NA|TRBV7-8|TRBJ2-7|TRBD1
CASSTGTGGLLSYEQYF
TGTGCCAGCAGCACCGGGACAGGGGGCCTTCTTTCCTACGAGCAGTACTTC
>NA|TRBV29-1|TRBJ1-2|NA
CSVEGGARGVYGYTF
TGCAGCGTTGAAGGGGGTGCCAGGGGAGTGTATGGCTACACCTTC
>NA|TRBV29-1|TRBJ2-5|NA
CSVDFELGLKTQYF
TGCAGCGTTGATTTTGAGTTGGGTTTGAAGACCCAGTACTTC
>NA|TRBV27|TRBJ2-7|TRBD1
CASSTLASGTAYEQYF
TGTGCCAGCAGTACCCTCGCATCCGGGACAGCCTACGAGCAGTACTTC
>NA|TRBV6-5|TRBJ2-2|NA
CASSYVAANTGELFF
TGTGCCAGCAGTTACGTCGCAGCAAACACCGGGGAGCTGTTTTTT
>NA|TRBV27|TRBJ2-5|NA
CASSFQGLETQYF
TGTGCCAGCAGTTTCCAGGGGTTAGAGACCCAGTACTTC
>NA|TRBV5-1|TRBJ1-5|NA
CASSLKARDQVTANQPQHF
TGCGCCAGCAGCTTGAAGGCTCGGGACCAGGTAACGGCAAATCAGCCCCAGCATTTT
>NA|TRBV5-1|TRBJ2-5|TRBD2
CASSRAGGETQYF
TGCGCCAGCAGCAGAGCGGGAGGAGAGACCCAGTACTTC
>NA|TRBV9|TRBJ2-2|NA
CASSYSGESAGLFF
TGTGCCAGCAGCTACTCTGGGGAGTCGGCGGGGCTGTTTTTT
>NA|TRBV27|TRBJ1-1|NA
CASSFNILGTEAFF
TGTGCCAGCAGTTTTAATATTTTAGGAACTGAAGCTTTCTTT
>once|TRBV5-6|TRBJ2-1|NA
CASSLDAASYNEQFF
TGTGCCAGCAGCTTGGATGCGGCCTCCTACAATGAGCAGTTCTTC
>NA|TRBV5-6|TRBJ2-7|NA
CASRSQQVSYEQYF
TGTGCCAGCAGATCGCAACAGGTCTCCTACGAGCAGTACTTC
>NA|TRBV9|TRBJ2-3|TRBD2
CASSVEAGAEDTQYF
TGTGCCAGCAGCGTAGAAGCGGGAGCTGAAGATACGCAGTATTTT
>NA|TRBV27|TRBJ2-7|TRBD2
CASRTGLAGAHEQYF
TGTGCCAGCAGGACGGGACTAGCGGGAGCCCACGAGCAGTACTTC
>NA|TRBV5-6|TRBJ2-7|TRBD1
CASNLQGAHEQYF
TGTGCCAGCAACTTACAGGGGGCTCACGAGCAGTACTTC
>NA|TRBV28|TRBJ2-1|TRBD2
CASSLALAGGDEQFF
TGTGCCAGCAGTTTGGCCCTAGCGGGAGGAGATGAGCAGTTCTTC
>once|TRBV6-2/TRBV6-3|TRBJ2-1|NA
CAGSTPSPTHEQFF
TGTGCCGGCAGCACCCCCAGTCCTACTCATGAGCAGTTCTTC
>NA|TRBV19|TRBJ2-2|NA
CASSIERGREYTGELFF
TGTGCCAGTAGTATAGAAAGGGGCAGGGAATACACCGGGGAGCTGTTTTTT
>NA|TRBV28|TRBJ2-7|NA
CASRKVYEQYF
TGTGCCAGCAGAAAAGTGTACGAGCAGTACTTC
>NA|TRBV7-9|TRBJ2-7|TRBD2
CASTPRTSGALEQYF
TGTGCCAGCACCCCCAGGACTAGCGGGGCCCTGGAGCAGTACTTC
>NA|TRBV19|TRBJ2-7|TRBD2
CATGAGGIHEQYF
TGTGCTACTGGAGCGGGAGGTATCCACGAGCAGTACTTC
>NA|TRBV27|TRBJ1-1|NA
CASRQQGNTEAFF
TGTGCCAGCAGACAACAGGGGAACACTGAAGCTTTCTTT
>NA|TRBV27|TRBJ1-1|TRBD1
CASSPRGQGAPLMNTEAFF
TGTGCCAGCAGTCCACGAGGACAGGGGGCGCCCTTGATGAACACTGAAGCTTTCTTT
>NA|TRBV5-5|TRBJ1-2|TRBD1
CASSLAEDRVGGGYTF
TGTGCCAGCAGCTTGGCCGAGGACAGGGTGGGCGGCGGCTACACCTTC
>NA|TRBV15|TRBJ1-1|NA
CATSRGYGNTEAFF
TGTGCCACCAGCCGTGGTTATGGGAACACTGAAGCTTTCTTT
>once|TRBV30|TRBJ2-7|NA
CAWSGAGVEQYF
TGTGCCTGGAGCGGGGCAGGGGTCGAGCAGTACTTC
>NA|TRBV21-1|TRBJ2-7|NA
CASRRDTDYEQYF
TGTGCCAGCAGACGGGACACCGACTACGAGCAGTACTTC
>NA|TRBV10-3|TRBJ2-1|NA
CAISVELGDNEQFF
TGTGCCATCAGTGTCGAACTAGGGGACAATGAGCAGTTCTTC
>once|TRBV6-5|TRBJ2-7|NA
CASSYRSPAGIPTYEQYF
TGTGCCAGCAGTTACCGCTCGCCGGCCGGGATTCCAACCTACGAGCAGTACTTC
>NA|TRBV7-6|TRBJ2-1|NA
CASSLVSVGGDNEQFF
TGTGCCAGCAGCCTCGTTTCCGTGGGCGGAGACAATGAGCAGTTCTTC
>NA|TRBV6-5|TRBJ2-1|TRBD1
CASEGQGQQFF
TGTGCCAGTGAAGGACAGGGTCAGCAGTTCTTC
>NA|TRBV7-9|TRBJ2-1|NA
CASSLAQSDEQFF
TGTGCCAGCAGCTTAGCCCAAAGCGATGAGCAGTTCTTC
>NA|TRBV6-5|TRBJ2-1|NA
CASSPGYLQNEQFF
TGTGCCAGTTCTCCGGGATACCTCCAAAATGAGCAGTTCTTC